Described below is a single T cell receptor beta chain sequence and its context. Its antigen has not been determined. Per-nucleotide qualities are absent, and no much larger clonotype sits a single base away. The goal of deep resolution MiSeq sequencing was a depth between 1 in 1 million and 1 in 200,000 T cells, and coverage averaged 10x per clonotype. The immunoSEQ hsTCRB Kit was used to generate the TCR beta libraries. The published analysis was carried out like this. ImmunoSEQ Data Assistant and ImmunoSEQ Analyzer were used for data analysis, and V, D and J genes were assigned according to IMGT definitions. Clonality, which ranges from 0 to 1, was calculated as one minus the normalized Shannon entropy of productive rearrangement frequencies. Only overrepresented clonotypes making up at least 0.05% of the repertoire of each patient were included in the public clonotype analysis. Repertoires from approximately 12 age-matched healthy donors in immuneACCESS were used as clonality controls. In its TCRdb copy, this immuneACCESS table keeps in-frame sequences only and misses some clones. Where compared with another copy, unresolved V genes explain less than half of these, and the others have no known cause. That table gives V, J and clone size, and the DNA gave D and trimming. The sample table records 110,000 to 150,000 clones; around 90% of these occur just once. The leading ten clones occupy 10% to 12% of the sample.

V is pared back by 4 bases and J by 0 bases, with 13 bases lying between the germline termini. CDR1 and CDR2, per the germline V gene, are ENHRY and SYGVKD. Including the terminal cysteine and phenylalanine, the CDR3 comprises 16 residues. The kept DNA is CDR3 alone, 48 bases in frame from the first base. The data originate from a study of cytotoxic CD8 clonotypes in ibrutinib-treated CLL (dated by TCRdb to 2020 to 2023). Turning to the overall study: In this cohort, approximately 14 patients were treatment-naive and fewer than 13 were relapsed/refractory, while fewer than 18 had unmutated IGHV. On average, each sample yielded around 270,000 productive templates and 85,000 to 95,000 productive rearrangements. Of the approximately 86 participants in the trial, about two dozen had longitudinal samples available. All remission and progressive disease samples were collected while patients were still receiving ibrutinib. Cryopreserved peripheral blood mononuclear cells were obtained prior to treatment, at the time of response, and at either disease progression or sustained remission. Response samples were obtained after a median of approximately twelve months of treatment, with a range of roughly 6 to 40 months. Partial responses were observed in 24 patients and complete responses in 2; after a median follow-up of 68 months, remission was maintained in 15 or so patients and progression was observed in approximately 12.

Here is what the overall study found, with its caveats: An increase in clonality was observed at ibrutinib response, with clonality remaining stable during sustained remission and falling back toward baseline at progression. At baseline, clonality was higher than in age-matched healthy donors and showed a strong correlation with circulating CD8+ T-cell counts. Public clonotypes were rare and either shrank or stayed stable during treatment, and the rise in clonality at ibrutinib response reflected expansion of private clonotypes. Lymph node repertoires were not examined, and the timing of sampling was not matched between patients in sustained remission and those whose disease progressed.

This specimen's time point label, interpreted: 12 months on ibrutinib. Roughly 2.2 micrograms of genomic DNA were extracted from cryopreserved PBMCs for TCR beta library preparation. Longitudinal blood samples from CLL patients on ibrutinib monotherapy were analyzed using high-throughput TCR beta sequencing. The patients took part in an open-label, single-center phase 2 trial of ibrutinib monotherapy. This material consisted of PBMCs, taken after 12 months of ibrutinib treatment. This clonotype was sampled from a human donor with chronic lymphocytic leukemia. This sequence uses TRBV10-3 and TRBJ2-1; the D gene is perhaps TRBD2, from 6 matching bases. The CDR3 loop reads CAISGGVASSYNEQFF. The bases are TGTGCCATCAGTGGGGGGGTAGCCAGCTCCTACAATGAGCAGTTCTTC.